The clone carrying this T cell receptor (beta chain) was recorded a few times. CDR1 is SEHNR, CDR2 FQNEAQ, per germline (reference sequence). V shed 7 bases and J shed 5 bases, with 18 bases lying between them. The CDR3 is 14 amino acids. This entry is derived from a study of PD-1 and CTLA-4 blockade in melanoma. Method: immunoSEQ multiplex PCR; TCRdb's copy keeps in-frame clones and lacks some. The table shows tens of thousands of clones, with approximately 89% occurring only once. The material was CD8+ T cells from peripheral blood, obtained from a patient given anti-PD-1 treatment. The TCR sequence derives from a human donor with melanoma. V is TRBV7-9 and J is TRBJ2-7, with D perhaps being TRBD1 or TRBD2 (6 bases each). CDR3 sequence reads: CASNPIEGGNEQYF. The CDR3 DNA reads as TGTGCCAGCAACCCTATTGAGGGGGGCAACGAGCAGTACTTC.